This T cell receptor beta chain derives from a study of cytomegalovirus exposure and HLA in healthy donors. Primers for the PCR totalled 60 Vbeta and 13 Jbeta. Sequencing was performed with immunoSEQ multiplex PCR; in TCRdb, only in-frame clones are kept and a portion is missing. The sample includes more than 110,000 clones, 65% to 90% of them seen just once. Germline V gene lookup returns CDR1 SGHRS and CDR2 YFSETQ. V was pared by 4 bases and J by 1 base, with 14 bases between. The CDR3 length is 15 residues. This TCR was sampled from a female donor in good health and CMV-seronegative. The chain links TRBV5-1 to TRBJ1-1, with D possibly being TRBD1 (6 bases). The source material was PBMCs. DNA of the CDR3: TGCGCCAGCAGCCCCGGGACAACCGCGAACACTGAAGCTTTCTTT. It specifies CASSPGTTANTEAFF.